A selection of T cell receptor beta chains follows, all from one sample in a study of CXCR3-negative and CXCR3-positive naive CD8 T cells. TCRdb reworked the 5' RACE reads into one entry per CDR3 protein, no DNA. The table counts some 41,000 distinct CDR3 sequences; around 10% lies in the top ten. Sample: memory CD8+ T cells from blood. All receptors derive from a human donor in good health. Some clones in this sample may be carry-over from other donors' samples. The CDR3 runs from the conserved cysteine through the conserved F or W. The order of the fields is clone size, V gene, J gene, CDR3 length, CDR3 protein. The size entry is marked missing in some rows and otherwise reads once, few, many or a size class.

NA	TRBV5-1	TRBJ2-3	16	CASSPGTITSTDTQYF
NA	TRBV27	TRBJ2-7	13	CASSHPTGAEQYF
NA	TRBV28	TRBJ2-1	15	CASSQRPGQYNEQFF
NA	TRBV4-3	TRBJ2-7	19	CASSQDLVIRAGARYEQYF
NA	TRBV14	TRBJ2-5	13	CASRRGGQETQYF
NA	TRBV4-1	TRBJ2-1	12	CASSQPPGEQFF
NA	TRBV7-9	TRBJ2-6	18	CASRPRGGSSSGANVLTF
NA	TRBV25-1	TRBJ2-7	11	CASSYAGEQYF
NA	TRBV6-1	TRBJ2-1	12	CASYLGGDEQFF
NA	TRBV20-1	TRBJ2-1	14	CSARRSGVMNEQFF
NA	TRBV28	TRBJ2-5	15	CASSTTGEYGRTQYF
NA	TRBV5-1	TRBJ1-1	16	CASSSPTMDRNTEAFF
NA	TRBV28	TRBJ2-5	14	CASSQRTAQETQYF
NA	TRBV13	TRBJ2-3	16	CASSSGLMVPPDTQYF
NA	TRBV7-2	TRBJ2-7	14	CASSLAYGSYEQYF
NA	TRBV10-3	TRBJ2-5	13	CAAQAGLQETQYF
NA	TRBV28	TRBJ2-3	14	CASSWGLAEDTQYF
NA	TRBV20-1	TRBJ1-5	15	CSARDPGLGNQPQHF
NA	TRBV7-9	TRBJ2-7	14	CASSLGPGTYEQYF
NA	TRBV7-9	TRBJ2-1	18	CASGGTSGEVLSYNEQFF
NA	TRBV15	TRBJ1-5	16	CATSTRQGVGNQPQHF
NA	TRBV28	TRBJ1-5	15	CASIWTGALNQPQHF
NA	TRBV7-6	TRBJ1-2	15	CASSPLSDTIGGYTF
NA	TRBV15	TRBJ1-5	17	CATSRSQGSYSNQPQHF
NA	TRBV7-9	TRBJ2-1	12	CASSLFPLEQFF
NA	TRBV2	TRBJ2-7	16	CASSESRTVNSYEQYF
NA	TRBV7-9	TRBJ2-1	13	CASSLEGTAESFF
NA	TRBV15	TRBJ2-7	13	CATSSIQLDEQYF
NA	TRBV5-1	TRBJ2-3	15	CASSPSGGFTDTQYF
NA	TRBV7-3	TRBJ2-2	17	CASRGWTGAEDTGELFF
NA	TRBV5-6	TRBJ2-5	16	CASSLGVRTGEETQYF
NA	TRBV7-3	TRBJ2-3	13	CATRSEDTDTQYF
NA	TRBV28	TRBJ2-3	13	CASSPTRVDTQYF
NA	TRBV7-8	TRBJ2-3	17	CASSFQPAGGPQDTQYF
NA	TRBV20-1	TRBJ2-5	13	CSARDPGGVTQYF
NA	TRBV25-1	TRBJ2-3	16	CASSERWGREADTQYF
NA	TRBV25-1	TRBJ2-7	15	CASPPRQGFAAEQYF
NA	TRBV20-1	TRBJ2-7	12	CSARTGAGEQYF
NA	TRBV11-2	TRBJ1-1	15	CASSLAGEGDTEAFF
NA	TRBV11-2	TRBJ2-5	16	CASKKVGTGGQETQYF
NA	TRBV5-1	TRBJ2-3	16	CASGGVASSSADTQYF
NA	TRBV7-9	TRBJ2-3	16	CASSSPQGWTVDTQYF
NA	TRBV5-4	TRBJ2-5	13	CASSFRVEETQYF
NA	TRBV29-1	TRBJ2-1	16	CSAVGFGAGRRGEQFF
NA	TRBV6-2/TRBV6-3	TRBJ2-1	14	CASNPSGESNEQFF
NA	TRBV5-1	TRBJ1-1	16	CASSFGVFSGNTEAFF
NA	TRBV6-4	TRBJ1-1	14	CASSETGRNTEAFF
medium-sized	TRBV4-1	TRBJ2-2	16	CASSLNRDHNTGELFF